A single sample gave rise to the 32 T cell receptor beta chains below, sequenced in a study of regulatory T cells in long-lasting Graves disease (dated by TCRdb to about 2021). The sample's time point label is to be understood as: newly diagnosed GD, antithyroid drugs for less than 3 months. For both TCR sequencing and RNA sequencing, RNA was extracted from PBMCs in TRIzol. The library was obtained by multiplex PCR. TCRdb names Illumina HiSeq 4000 as the instrument used. iRepertoire HTBI primers and Arm-PCR amplification of CDR3 regions were used to construct TCR beta libraries. The raw public data were reprocessed by TCRdb itself: fastp quality trimming at Q25, MiXCR clonotype calling, in-frame beta chains only. Each CDR3 protein appears once, grouped with its most common genes and DNA. This sample is represented by about 540,000 distinct CDR3 sequences; roughly 13% of them were singletons. The ten largest make up 10% of the sample.

The same data also went into a second study, on T cells in Graves' hyperthyroidism and ophthalmopathy.

The sequences come from peripheral blood mononuclear cells (PBMCs), collected at new diagnosis, from a patient treated with antithyroid drugs. The receptors here all came from a man aged 30 to 39 with Graves disease. Donor details come from another sample of the same person, matched by shared clones.

In its sample, this clonotype was seen many times. V and J are TRBV2 and TRBJ2-1; D may match TRBD1 or TRBD2 (5 bases each). The V gene's germline CDR1 is SNHLY and CDR2 FYNNEI. V was trimmed by 6 bases and J by 0 bases, leaving 12 bases between them. The length of the CDR3 is 15 residues. Written as DNA, the CDR3 is TGTGCCAGCAGACCCCTTGGGGGCTCCTACAATGAGCAGTTCTTC. Translation gives CASRPLGGSYNEQFF.

This rearrangement joins TRBV19 to TRBJ2-5; D may be TRBD2 (7 bases). V shed 1 base and J shed 6 bases, with 12 bases lying between them. The germline V gene has CDR1 LNHDA and CDR2 SQIVND (reference sequence). The CDR3 runs to 14 residues. The chain's CDR3 is CASSIGGGWKTQYF. CDR3 DNA sequence: TGTGCCAGTAGTATAGGCGGGGGCTGGAAGACCCAGTACTTC.

Remarks on this clonotype: A far larger clone is off by one base, so a read error is likely. V gene TRBV15 combines with J gene TRBJ2-1; 13 bases are a match to TRBD2. Germline V CDR1 and CDR2: LNHNV, YYDKDF (reference sequence). This CDR3 comprises 16 residues. V gave up 0 bases and J gave up 10 bases; unmatched junction bases: 6. The CDR3 bases are TGTGCCACCAGCAGAGAGGGACTAGCGGGGACCTACGAGCAGTTCTTC. Protein sequence: CATSREGLAGTYEQFF.

This clonotype was counted at least ten times. This rearrangement joins TRBV7-9 to TRBJ2-7; D gene ambiguous. This CDR3 is built from 13 residues. CDR1 SEHNR and CDR2 FQNEAQ come from the germline V gene (reference sequence). V was shortened by 6 bases and J by 3 bases, with 12 bases between the two germline ends. The CDR3 coding sequence is TGTGCCAGCAGACCCGAAGACCTCTACGAGCAGTACTTC. It specifies CASRPEDLYEQYF. Full variable domain (rest looked up from reference TRBV7-9 and TRBJ2-7): DTGVSQNPRHKITKRGQNVTFRCDPISEHNRLYWYRQTLGQGPEFLTYFQNEAQLEKSRLLSDRFSAERPKGSFSTLEIQRTEQGDSAMYLCASRPEDLYEQYFGPGTRLTVT.

This clonotype was seen once. A read error may be the cause here, since a much bigger clone is one base away. This chain connects TRBV6-1 to TRBJ2-4, with 9 bases that match TRBD2. The end of the DNA aligns better with TRBJ2-1, so the J call may be wrong. CDR1 and CDR2 (germline): MNHNS, SASEGT. CDR3 length: 15 amino acids. The CDR3 nucleotides read TGTGCCAGCAAAGGTTATAGCGGGAGTGATTACGAGCAGTTCTTC. Protein product: CASKGYSGSDYEQFF.

A word on this clonotype: Given a much more abundant clone one base away, this may be a read error. A read error is likely, as this CDR3 ends without the conserved phenylalanine or tryptophan. This rearrangement joins TRBV6-4 to TRBJ2-7; no firm D call. The CDR3 covers 13 residues. Germline CDR1 MRHNA, CDR2 SNTAGT. V was cut by 4 bases and J by 2 bases, with 9 bases left in between. CDR3 residues: CASSVQPPYEQYL. The CDR3 bases are TGTGCCAGCAGTGTTCAGCCACCCTACGAGCAGTACCTC.

In its sample, this clonotype was seen a few times. The chain couples TRBV18 to TRBJ2-1; 13 bases are shared with TRBD2. The CDR3 loop spans 18 amino acids. Germline CDR1 and CDR2: KGHSH and LQKENI. V shed 1 base and J 5 bases; nucleotides not matched to a gene: 8. DNA for the CDR3: TGTGCCAGCTCACCACAAACTGGACTAGCGGGAGCTGACAATGAGCAGTTCTTC. Translation: CASSPQTGLAGADNEQFF.

This clonotype was seen many times. J is TRBJ2-3 and V is TRBV29-1, with 11 bases that match TRBD1. The V gene end was trimmed by 6 bases and the J gene end by 4 bases; junction bases not matched to a gene: 6. CDR1 is SQVTM, CDR2 ANQGSEA, per germline. The length of the CDR3 is 14 residues. For the CDR3, the DNA is TGCAGCGTCCATGGGGGACAGGGGGCAGATACGCAGTATTTT. It encodes CSVHGGQGADTQYF.

This clonotype has at least ten counts. This chain joins TRBV11-2 and TRBJ2-7, with 9 bases matching TRBD1. CDR3 length equals 16 residues. J gave up 3 bases and V 5 bases, and 11 bases lay outside the gene matches. CDR1 and CDR2 from the germline V gene are SGHAT and FQNNGV. In nucleotides, the CDR3 is TGTGCCAGCAGCACGATAACAGGGGGCGCCCTCTACGAGCAGTACTTC. It codes for CASSTITGGALYEQYF.

In its sample, this clonotype was seen many times. The chain combines TRBV20-1 with TRBJ2-7; tentatively, D is TRBD1 or TRBD2 (5 bases each). The germline V and J ends were trimmed by 6 bases and 5 bases, with 17 bases remaining between them. Germline V gene sequence: CDR1 DFQATT, CDR2 SNEGSKA (reference sequence). This CDR3 is 13 amino acids long. DNA for the CDR3: TGCAGTGCGGACAAGGGACCTTTAGACGAGCAGTACTTC. It is translated as CSADKGPLDEQYF.

CDR3 bases: TGTGCCAGCAGTGAAAAGGGACTAGCGGCCTACAATGAGCAGTTCTTC. This sequence encodes CASSEKGLAAYNEQFF. The V gene is TRBV6-1, the J gene TRBJ2-1, with TRBD2 identical over 11 bases. The V gene's germline CDR1 is MNHNS and CDR2 SASEGT. This CDR3 contains 16 residues. J gave up 2 bases and V 2 bases, and 2 bases lay outside the gene matches.

This clonotype occurred a few times. The V call is TRBV12-3 or TRBV12-4, the J call TRBJ1-4; weak D call: TRBD1 (6 bases). Trimming took 8 bases from V and 8 from J, leaving 15 bases between them. The CDR3 has 13 residues. The CDR3 region is CASGPRGREKLFF. Here the CDR3 DNA reads TGTGCCAGCGGACCCAGGGGTCGGGAAAAACTGTTTTTT.

V usage is TRBV9 and J usage is TRBJ1-1; 7 nucleotides line up with TRBD1. CDR3 length: 14 residues. CDR1 and CDR2 from the germline V gene are SGDLS and YYNGEE. V was pared by 4 bases and J by 3 bases, with 6 bases of the junction left unmatched. CDR3 loop: CASSLTGAHTEAFF. The CDR3, as DNA: TGTGCCAGCAGCCTCACAGGGGCCCACACTGAAGCTTTCTTT.

This clonotype was counted between two and nine times. The rearrangement joins TRBV18 to TRBJ2-2, with D possibly called TRBD1 or TRBD2 (5 bases each). CDR3 length: 15 residues. V was shortened by 2 bases and J by 11 bases, with 18 bases between the two germline ends. Germline values: CDR1 KGHSH, CDR2 LQKENI. The CDR3 DNA reads as TGTGCCAGCTCACCAACAGGAAGAAAACCGGGAGAGCTGTTTTTT. Translated, it gives CASSPTGRKPGELFF.

This clonotype was found many times. The gene calls are TRBV19 and TRBJ1-1; the match to TRBD1 covers 11 bases. Per germline, CDR1 LNHDA and CDR2 SQIVND (reference sequence). Germline trimming cut 2 bases from V and 8 bases from J; bases unmatched to any gene: 4. There are 14 residues in the CDR3. Here the CDR3 DNA reads TGTGCCAGTAGTATATTCCGGGACAGGGGGGAAGCTTTCTTT. Translating it yields CASSIFRDRGEAFF.

The rearrangement uses TRBV29-1 and TRBJ1-2; a possible D gene is TRBD1 (5 bases). Between the trimmed V and J ends, which lost 1 base and 6 bases, there was a span of 12 bases. CDR1 and CDR2 (germline): SQVTM, ANQGSEA. This CDR3 is built from 13 residues. As DNA, the CDR3 is TGCAGCGTTGAAGGACAGAAGAATAATGGCTACACCTTC. Residues: CSVEGQKNNGYTF.

In regard to this clonotype: The CDR3 end shows no conserved phenylalanine or tryptophan, and so a read error is likely. The chain carries TRBV9 and TRBJ2-5; D is possibly TRBD2 (6 bases). V was cut by 0 bases and J by 1 base, with 7 bases left in between. The V gene's germline CDR1 is SGDLS and CDR2 YYNGEE. This CDR3 region has 14 residues. CDR3 DNA sequence: TGTGCCAGCAGCGTAGAGGGACTCCAAGAGACCCAGTACCTC. This sequence encodes CASSVEGLQETQYL.

This clonotype was counted ten times or more. The chain couples TRBV7-9 to TRBJ2-7, with TRBD1 identical over 12 bases. This CDR3 region has 15 residues. Germline CDR1 SEHNR, CDR2 FQNEAQ (reference sequence). V shed 3 bases and J 3 bases; nucleotides not matched to a gene: 3. The CDR3 region has the DNA TGTGCCAGCAGCTTGGGACAGGGGGCTCACTACGAGCAGTACTTC. Translated, it gives CASSLGQGAHYEQYF.

This clonotype came up many times. The rearrangement links TRBV6-1 to TRBJ2-3, with a possible D match to TRBD1 (5 bases). Germline CDR1 and CDR2: MNHNS and SASEGT. V was shortened by 4 bases and J by 2 bases, with 10 bases between the two germline ends. The CDR3 loop spans 14 amino acids. CDR3 residues: CASSGGRVTDTQYF. The CDR3, as DNA: TGTGCCAGCAGTGGGGGCCGGGTCACAGATACGCAGTATTTT.

This clonotype has a count of ten or more. The chain carries TRBV2 and TRBJ1-2; D gene unclear. The CDR3 runs to 14 residues. V was clipped by 0 bases and J by 8 bases, with 13 bases between them. Germline CDR1 and CDR2: SNHLY and FYNNEI. The CDR3 sequence is CASSEAVRLGGYTF. CDR3 nucleotides: TGTGCCAGCAGTGAAGCAGTACGCCTGGGAGGCTACACCTTC.

As regards this clonotype: This may be a read error, as it is one base from a much larger clone. This chain connects TRBV5-1 to TRBJ2-1; 8 bases match TRBD2. This CDR3 is 14 amino acids long. V lost 6 bases to trimming and J lost 11 bases; unmatched junction nucleotides: 13. Looked up from germline, CDR1 is SGHRS and CDR2 is YFSETQ. CDR3 loop: CASTKTSEIGKQFF. The CDR3 DNA reads as TGCGCCAGCACAAAGACTAGCGAGATTGGTAAGCAGTTCTTC. The full variable domain, completed using reference TRBV5-1 and TRBJ2-1, is KAGVTQTPRYLIKTRGQQVTLSCSPISGHRSVSWYQQTPGQGLQFLFEYFSETQRNKGNFPGRFSGRQFSNSRSEMNVSTLELGDSALYLCASTKTSEIGKQFFGPGTRLTVL.

In this sample, this clonotype turned up many times. The gene calls are TRBV11-2 and TRBJ1-2; no reliable D call. Germline CDR1 SGHAT, CDR2 FQNNGV. The CDR3 covers 14 residues. V was clipped by 5 bases and J by 4 bases, with 14 bases between them. CDR3 residues: CASSLSRGSYGYTF. CDR3 DNA: TGTGCCAGCAGCCTGAGCCGGGGTTCCTATGGCTACACCTTC.

The V and J genes are TRBV10-3 and TRBJ1-4; 11 bases map to TRBD1. The V segment lost 10 bases and the J segment 1 base; nucleotides outside the gene matches: 5. The CDR3 runs to 15 residues. Germline CDR1 reads ENHRY; CDR2 reads SYGVKD. Here the CDR3 DNA reads TGTGCCACCGGGGACAGGGGGTTAACTAATGAAAAACTGTTTTTT. Translation: CATGDRGLTNEKLFF.

This clonotype was seen many times. This chain connects TRBV11-2 to TRBJ2-7; D call uncertain. Germline V gene sequence: CDR1 SGHAT, CDR2 FQNNGV. Deletions cut 7 bases from V and 3 bases from J, with 10 bases between. The CDR3 is made up of 12 amino acids. The CDR3 sequence is CASKSRNYEQYF. CDR3 DNA sequence: TGTGCCAGCAAGAGCCGGAACTACGAGCAGTACTTC. The complete variable domain, with remaining parts taken from reference TRBV11-2 and TRBJ2-7, reads EAGVAQSPRYKIIEKRQSVAFWCNPISGHATLYWYQQILGQGPKLLIQFQNNGVVDDSQLPKDRFSAERLKGVDSTLKIQPAKLEDSAVYLCASKSRNYEQYFGPGTRLTVT.

In its sample, this clonotype was seen a few times. Being one base from a much bigger clone, this may be a read error. In DNA form, the CDR3 reads TGTGCCAGCAGCCCAGGTCTCCTAGCGATCCAAGAGACCCAGTACTTC. Translated: CASSPGLLAIQETQYF. This chain uses TRBV7-2 with TRBJ2-5; D perhaps matches TRBD2 (6 bases). Germline V gene sequence: CDR1 SGHTA, CDR2 FQGNSA. The CDR3 extends over 16 amino acids. Trimming removed 5 bases at V and 1 base at J, with 17 bases between.

This clonotype was found many times. The rearrangement uses TRBV11-2 and TRBJ2-1, with 9 bases identical to TRBD2. The length of the CDR3 is 17 residues. Germline assignment: CDR1 SGHAT and CDR2 FQNNGV. The J segment lost 9 bases and the V segment lost 1 base, leaving 13 bases of the junction unmatched. This CDR3 is CASSLGLADPSGTEQFF. The CDR3 bases are TGTGCCAGCAGCTTAGGACTAGCGGATCCCTCTGGCACTGAGCAGTTCTTC. Using reference TRBV11-2 and TRBJ2-1 for the parts outside the CDR3, the full variable domain is EAGVAQSPRYKIIEKRQSVAFWCNPISGHATLYWYQQILGQGPKLLIQFQNNGVVDDSQLPKDRFSAERLKGVDSTLKIQPAKLEDSAVYLCASSLGLADPSGTEQFFGPGTRLTVL.

This clonotype was counted many times. The genes are TRBV20-1 and TRBJ2-3; D is ambiguous. V lost 0 bases and J 1 base, leaving 17 bases between the germline ends. Per germline, CDR1 DFQATT and CDR2 SNEGSKA (reference sequence). The CDR3 runs to 17 residues. The CDR3 protein is CSARDPLTPGGTDTQYF. The CDR3 DNA is TGCAGTGCTAGAGATCCCCTCACGCCAGGAGGCACAGATACGCAGTATTTT.

This rearrangement joins TRBV6-1 to TRBJ2-7; D is possibly TRBD1 (5 bases). The germline V and J ends were trimmed by 7 bases and 3 bases, with 10 bases remaining between them. Germline CDR1 is MNHNS and CDR2 is SASEGT. The CDR3 is made up of 12 amino acids. CDR3 DNA sequence: TGTGCCAGCACCAAGGACATCTACGAGCAGTACTTC. This translates into CASTKDIYEQYF.

The sample holds a few counts of this clonotype. The J gene is TRBJ1-3, the V gene TRBV3-1; tentative D call: TRBD1 (6 bases). This CDR3 is 14 amino acids long. The germline V and J ends were trimmed by 4 bases and 2 bases, with 9 bases remaining between them. The germline V gene encodes CDR1 LGHDT and CDR2 YNNKEL (reference sequence). CDR3 sequence (DNA): TGTGCCAGCAGCCTAAAGGGGGCTGGAAACACCATATATTTT. It specifies CASSLKGAGNTIYF.

At least ten counts were recorded for this clonotype. The chain combines TRBV7-8 with TRBJ2-5; perhaps D is TRBD1 or TRBD2 (5 bases each). Trimming stripped 2 bases from V and 4 bases from J, with 14 bases between. CDR3 length: 15 amino acids. Germline CDR1 reads SGHVS; CDR2 reads FQNEAQ. The CDR3 DNA reads as TGTGCCAGCAGCTTATACCGCAGGGACGGAGAGACCCAGTACTTC. It yields the protein CASSLYRRDGETQYF.

This clonotype was detected ten times or more. For the CDR3, the DNA is TGTGCCAGCAGCGTAGGAAGCGGGGCCTCCTACGAGCAGTACTTC. Protein sequence: CASSVGSGASYEQYF. The chain combines TRBV9 with TRBJ2-7; 7 nucleotides match TRBD2. Germline V lookup: CDR1 SGDLS, CDR2 YYNGEE. Unmatched junction bases numbered 3, after V lost 0 bases and J lost 0 bases. The CDR3 totals 15 residues. Supplemented by reference TRBV9 and TRBJ2-7, the full variable domain reads DSGVTQTPKHLITATGQRVTLRCSPRSGDLSVYWYQQSLDQGLQFLIQYYNGEERAKGNILERFSAQQFPDLHSELNLSSLELGDSALYFCASSVGSGASYEQYFGPGTRLTVT.

At least ten counts were recorded for this clonotype. The genes are TRBV2 and TRBJ2-1; D is possibly TRBD2 (5 bases). CDR3 size: 12 residues. V was pared by 5 bases and J by 5 bases, with 7 bases between. Per germline, CDR1 SNHLY and CDR2 FYNNEI. The chain's CDR3 is CASSQRDNEQFF. DNA for the CDR3: TGTGCCAGCAGTCAGAGGGACAATGAGCAGTTCTTC.